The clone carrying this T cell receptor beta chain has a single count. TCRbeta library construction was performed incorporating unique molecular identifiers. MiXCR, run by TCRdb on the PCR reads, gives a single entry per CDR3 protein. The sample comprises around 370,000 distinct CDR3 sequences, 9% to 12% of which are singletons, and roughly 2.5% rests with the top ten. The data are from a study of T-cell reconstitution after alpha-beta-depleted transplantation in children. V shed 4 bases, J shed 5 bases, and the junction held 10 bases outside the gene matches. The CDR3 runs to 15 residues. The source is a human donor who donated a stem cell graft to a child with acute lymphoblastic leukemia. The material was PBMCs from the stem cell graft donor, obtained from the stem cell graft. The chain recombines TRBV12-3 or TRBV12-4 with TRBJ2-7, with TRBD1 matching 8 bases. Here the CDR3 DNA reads TGTGCCAGCAGTTACCTCGGACAGGGCGGCAACGAGCAGTACTTC. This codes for CASSYLGQGGNEQYF.